This T cell receptor beta chain was identified in a study of chemoradiotherapy in HPV16-positive cancers. Some clones are missing from TCRdb's copy, which holds only in-frame ones; the method was immunoSEQ multiplex PCR. The repertoire holds about 8,900 clones, with about nine tenths as singletons. Trimming stripped 3 bases from V and 0 bases from J, with 5 bases between. The CDR3 has 13 residues. Germline-derived CDR1 and CDR2 are SGHDN and FVKESK. This TCR came from a human donor with HPV-associated anogenital cancer. The specimen was blood, collected from a patient who underwent chemoradiotherapy. The rearrangement joins TRBV14 to TRBJ1-1; D is unclear. The CDR3 nucleotides are TGTGCCAGCAGCCACTTACTGAACACTGAAGCTTTCTTT. This encodes CASSHLLNTEAFF.